This T cell receptor (beta chain) is from a study of Ad26.COV2.S vaccination and SARS-CoV-2 variants. Study context: The donor was enrolled in the Ad26.COV2.S arm of the COV1001 trial. The authors gave Ad26.COV2.S intramuscularly, either once or twice 56 days apart.

The assay was immunoSEQ multiplex PCR, and TCRdb's table has in-frame clones only and misses some. The sample has 320,000 or so clones; 90% are singletons. Treatment of the sample: around 19 received Ad26.COV2.S at low or high dose, single or two shots; five or six received placebo; per-sample allocation not given. Specimens were obtained on day 63 following the first vaccine or placebo injection. The CDR3 length is 15 residues. Germline CDR1 and CDR2: SGDLS and YYNGEE. The V gene end was trimmed by 0 bases and the J gene end by 7 bases; junction bases not matched to a gene: 6. The receptor was isolated from a person between 18 and 60 years old who received the Ad26.COV2.S COVID-19 vaccine or a placebo. This material consisted of peripheral blood, taken in a trial of Ad26.COV2.S vaccine versus placebo. The rearrangement joins TRBV9 to TRBJ2-2, with TRBD2 identical over 7 bases. CDR3 protein: CASSVEGGSVGELFF. CDR3 coding DNA: TGTGCCAGCAGCGTAGAAGGCGGGAGTGTCGGGGAGCTGTTTTTT.